These T cell receptor beta chains were read from a single sample in a study of T-cell reconstitution after alpha-beta-depleted transplantation in children. MiXCR, run by TCRdb on the PCR reads, gives a single entry per CDR3 protein. The sample has approximately 520,000 distinct CDR3 sequences, about an eighth seen once. The sequences come from PBMCs, mostly from graft donor cells, collected 180 days after TCRalphabeta/CD19-depleted stem cell transplant. These receptors all come from a female patient aged 2-9 years who had a stem cell transplant for aplastic anemia, so the T cells may come from the graft donor. Both conserved end residues are part of each CDR3. D genes are given only for firm matches. The listing skips clone size in some rows; elsewhere it reads once, few, many or a size class.

D gene: TRBD2; clone size: NA; CDR3 length: 14; V gene: TRBV20-1; J gene: TRBJ2-7; CDR3 protein: CSASGTSGIVEQYF; CDR3 DNA: TGCAGTGCTAGCGGGACTAGCGGGATTGTCGAGCAGTACTTC
D gene: NA; clone size: few; CDR3 length: 16; V gene: TRBV5-1; J gene: TRBJ2-5; CDR3 protein: CASSPPGTGGRETQYF; CDR3 DNA: TGCGCCAGCAGCCCTCCCGGGACAGGCGGGAGGGAGACCCAGTACTTC
D gene: TRBD2; clone size: few; CDR3 length: 16; V gene: TRBV20-1; J gene: TRBJ2-3; CDR3 protein: CSAKLTSGRAMDTQYF; CDR3 DNA: TGCAGTGCGAAACTTACTAGCGGGAGGGCCATGGATACGCAGTATTTT
D gene: TRBD2; clone size: NA; CDR3 length: 16; V gene: TRBV7-2; J gene: TRBJ2-5; CDR3 protein: CASSLSPGLAGATQYF; CDR3 DNA: TGTGCCAGCAGCTTATCCCCGGGACTAGCGGGGGCGACCCAGTACTTC
D gene: TRBD1; clone size: NA; CDR3 length: 15; V gene: TRBV5-1; J gene: TRBJ2-7; CDR3 protein: CASSLGNRDSGEQYF; CDR3 DNA: TGCGCCAGCAGCTTGGGGAACCGGGACAGCGGCGAGCAGTACTTC
D gene: TRBD2; clone size: few; CDR3 length: 17; V gene: TRBV11-2; J gene: TRBJ2-5; CDR3 protein: CASSFPRGGRDQETQYF; CDR3 DNA: TGTGCCAGCAGCTTCCCTCGGGGCGGGAGGGATCAAGAGACCCAGTACTTC
D gene: TRBD2; clone size: few; CDR3 length: 15; V gene: TRBV7-2; J gene: TRBJ2-3; CDR3 protein: CASSPRSGGTDTQYF; CDR3 DNA: TGTGCCAGCAGCCCTCGTAGCGGGGGCACAGATACGCAGTATTTT
D gene: NA; clone size: few; CDR3 length: 15; V gene: TRBV5-1; J gene: TRBJ2-7; CDR3 protein: CASSYTDRFPYEQYF; CDR3 DNA: TGCGCCAGCAGCTACACTGACCGTTTTCCCTACGAGCAGTACTTC
D gene: TRBD1; clone size: NA; CDR3 length: 11; V gene: TRBV12-3/TRBV12-4; J gene: TRBJ1-1; CDR3 protein: CASSRQGREVF; CDR3 DNA: TGTGCCAGCAGTCGACAGGGGCGGGAGGTCTTT
D gene: TRBD1; clone size: few; CDR3 length: 14; V gene: TRBV4-1; J gene: TRBJ1-1; CDR3 protein: CASSPTGARTEAFF; CDR3 DNA: TGCGCCAGCAGTCCTACAGGGGCGAGGACTGAAGCTTTCTTT
D gene: NA; clone size: NA; CDR3 length: 16; V gene: TRBV9; J gene: TRBJ2-1; CDR3 protein: CASSVTWGREENEQFF; CDR3 DNA: TGTGCCAGCAGCGTCACCTGGGGGCGGGAAGAGAATGAGCAGTTCTTC
D gene: TRBD1; clone size: NA; CDR3 length: 15; V gene: TRBV7-9; J gene: TRBJ2-5; CDR3 protein: CASSSIGTGGETQYF; CDR3 DNA: TGTGCCAGCAGCTCAATCGGGACAGGGGGGGAGACCCAGTACTTC
D gene: TRBD1; clone size: few; CDR3 length: 18; V gene: TRBV20-1; J gene: TRBJ2-7; CDR3 protein: CSARVPIVGTGMSYEQYF; CDR3 DNA: TGCAGTGCTAGAGTTCCCATCGTGGGGACAGGGATGTCCTACGAGCAGTACTTC
D gene: NA; clone size: NA; CDR3 length: 14; V gene: TRBV30; J gene: TRBJ2-1; CDR3 protein: CAWSDWDLDNEQFF; CDR3 DNA: TGTGCCTGGAGTGACTGGGACCTAGACAATGAGCAGTTCTTC
D gene: NA; clone size: many; CDR3 length: 15; V gene: TRBV28; J gene: TRBJ2-6; CDR3 protein: CASSSAGEGANVLTF; CDR3 DNA: TGTGCCAGCAGTTCCGCAGGGGAGGGGGCCAACGTCCTGACTTTC
D gene: NA; clone size: few; CDR3 length: 15; V gene: TRBV7-2; J gene: TRBJ1-1; CDR3 protein: CASSPLRPMNTEAFF; CDR3 DNA: TGTGCCAGCAGCCCTTTGCGGCCCATGAACACTGAAGCTTTCTTT
D gene: TRBD1; clone size: NA; CDR3 length: 19; V gene: TRBV7-6; J gene: TRBJ1-1; CDR3 protein: CASSPNRQGAGYVNTEALF; CDR3 DNA: TGTGCCAGCAGCCCCAATAGACAGGGGGCAGGGTATGTGAACACTGAAGCTCTCTTT
D gene: TRBD1; clone size: once; CDR3 length: 17; V gene: TRBV5-1; J gene: TRBJ1-2; CDR3 protein: CASSLPPQGARDYGYTF; CDR3 DNA: TGCGCCAGCAGCTTGCCCCCCCAGGGGGCGCGAGACTATGGCTACACCTTC
D gene: NA; clone size: once; CDR3 length: 13; V gene: TRBV29-1; J gene: TRBJ1-1; CDR3 protein: CRVVVGGSAEAFF; CDR3 DNA: TGCAGAGTCGTAGTAGGAGGGTCGGCTGAAGCTTTCTTT
D gene: TRBD2; clone size: few; CDR3 length: 17; V gene: TRBV7-8; J gene: TRBJ2-1; CDR3 protein: CASSARTSGRPEDEQFF; CDR3 DNA: TGTGCCAGCAGCGCCCGTACTAGCGGGAGGCCTGAAGATGAGCAGTTCTTC
D gene: TRBD1; clone size: few; CDR3 length: 14; V gene: TRBV20-1; J gene: TRBJ2-3; CDR3 protein: CSAKWTGRTDTQYF; CDR3 DNA: TGCAGTGCTAAATGGACAGGCCGCACAGATACGCAGTATTTT
D gene: TRBD2; clone size: few; CDR3 length: 15; V gene: TRBV20-1; J gene: TRBJ2-1; CDR3 protein: CSAREWTSLMNEQFF; CDR3 DNA: TGCAGTGCTAGAGAGTGGACTAGCCTCATGAATGAGCAGTTCTTC
D gene: NA; clone size: few; CDR3 length: 13; V gene: TRBV7-2; J gene: TRBJ1-2; CDR3 protein: CASSFARGNGYTF; CDR3 DNA: TGTGCCAGCAGCTTCGCCAGGGGAAATGGCTACACCTTC
D gene: NA; clone size: few; CDR3 length: 18; V gene: TRBV4-3; J gene: TRBJ2-1; CDR3 protein: CASSQEYAEAARPYEQFF; CDR3 DNA: TGCGCCAGCAGCCAAGAATACGCGGAGGCCGCTAGACCATATGAGCAGTTCTTC
D gene: TRBD2; clone size: NA; CDR3 length: 16; V gene: TRBV9; J gene: TRBJ2-3; CDR3 protein: CASSVEGSGSLDTQYF; CDR3 DNA: TGTGCCAGCAGCGTAGAGGGTAGCGGGAGTCTAGATACGCAGTATTTT
D gene: NA; clone size: few; CDR3 length: 16; V gene: TRBV6-5; J gene: TRBJ2-5; CDR3 protein: CASSYILTSRQETQYF; CDR3 DNA: TGTGCCAGCAGTTACATTCTTACTAGCCGTCAAGAGACCCAGTACTTC
D gene: NA; clone size: few; CDR3 length: 11; V gene: TRBV29-1; J gene: TRBJ2-7; CDR3 protein: CSVEWDYEQYF; CDR3 DNA: TGCAGCGTTGAGTGGGACTACGAGCAGTACTTC
D gene: NA; clone size: NA; CDR3 length: 15; V gene: TRBV7-2; J gene: TRBJ2-1; CDR3 protein: CASSFAWGAGNEQFF; CDR3 DNA: TGTGCCAGCAGCTTCGCCTGGGGGGCTGGCAATGAGCAGTTCTTC
D gene: TRBD1; clone size: few; CDR3 length: 14; V gene: TRBV5-1; J gene: TRBJ1-3; CDR3 protein: CASWTGRAGNTIYF; CDR3 DNA: TGCGCCAGCTGGACAGGGAGGGCTGGAAACACCATATATTTT
D gene: NA; clone size: NA; CDR3 length: 16; V gene: TRBV12-3/TRBV12-4; J gene: TRBJ1-3; CDR3 protein: CASSLNSPATGNTIYF; CDR3 DNA: TGTGCCAGCAGTTTAAATAGCCCAGCAACGGGAAACACCATATATTTT
D gene: NA; clone size: NA; CDR3 length: 15; V gene: TRBV12-3/TRBV12-4; J gene: TRBJ1-6; CDR3 protein: CASSSMDGRNSPLHF; CDR3 DNA: TGTGCCAGCAGTTCTATGGACGGACGTAATTCACCCCTCCACTTT
D gene: NA; clone size: NA; CDR3 length: 13; V gene: TRBV3-1; J gene: TRBJ2-1; CDR3 protein: CASSLSQANEQFF; CDR3 DNA: TGTGCCAGCAGCCTCTCCCAGGCCAATGAGCAGTTCTTC
D gene: NA; clone size: few; CDR3 length: 14; V gene: TRBV28; J gene: TRBJ2-2; CDR3 protein: CASSTGTGYGELFF; CDR3 DNA: TGTGCCAGCAGCACCGGGACGGGCTATGGGGAGCTGTTTTTT
D gene: TRBD2; clone size: NA; CDR3 length: 15; V gene: TRBV20-1; J gene: TRBJ2-2; CDR3 protein: CSARRAGGHTGELFF; CDR3 DNA: TGCAGTGCTAGAAGAGCGGGAGGGCACACCGGGGAGCTGTTTTTT
D gene: TRBD2; clone size: NA; CDR3 length: 17; V gene: TRBV11-2; J gene: TRBJ2-1; CDR3 protein: CASSYSRGTSAYNEQFF; CDR3 DNA: TGTGCCAGCAGCTATTCACGCGGGACTAGCGCATACAATGAGCAGTTCTTC
D gene: TRBD2; clone size: many; CDR3 length: 16; V gene: TRBV7-3; J gene: TRBJ2-1; CDR3 protein: CASSMDSGSSYNEQFF; CDR3 DNA: TGTGCCAGTAGTATGGATAGCGGGAGCTCCTACAATGAGCAGTTCTTC
D gene: NA; clone size: few; CDR3 length: 15; V gene: TRBV15; J gene: TRBJ2-5; CDR3 protein: CATSRVTPVQETQYF; CDR3 DNA: TGTGCCACCAGCAGAGTTACCCCCGTCCAAGAGACCCAGTACTTC
D gene: NA; clone size: few; CDR3 length: 17; V gene: TRBV12-3/TRBV12-4; J gene: TRBJ2-3; CDR3 protein: CASSLRAVWGVENTQYF; CDR3 DNA: TGTGCCAGCAGTTTAAGGGCAGTTTGGGGGGTTGAAAATACGCAGTATTTT
D gene: NA; clone size: many; CDR3 length: 14; V gene: TRBV7-2; J gene: TRBJ2-5; CDR3 protein: CASSSFGMQETQYF; CDR3 DNA: TGTGCCAGCAGCTCCTTCGGGATGCAAGAGACCCAGTACTTC
D gene: TRBD1; clone size: few; CDR3 length: 18; V gene: TRBV15; J gene: TRBJ2-3; CDR3 protein: CATSNRRRDRSPRGTQYF; CDR3 DNA: TGTGCCACCAGCAATCGCCGCCGGGACAGGTCACCCCGGGGTACGCAGTATTTT
D gene: NA; clone size: NA; CDR3 length: 17; V gene: TRBV28; J gene: TRBJ2-6; CDR3 protein: CASSLSTVGSGANVLTF; CDR3 DNA: TGTGCCAGCAGTTTGAGCACGGTCGGCTCTGGGGCCAACGTCCTGACTTTC
D gene: NA; clone size: few; CDR3 length: 17; V gene: TRBV15; J gene: TRBJ1-1; CDR3 protein: CATSRVGTPALNTEAFF; CDR3 DNA: TGTGCCACCAGCAGAGTTGGGACACCTGCCTTGAACACTGAAGCTTTCTTT
D gene: NA; clone size: NA; CDR3 length: 14; V gene: TRBV20-1; J gene: TRBJ2-3; CDR3 protein: CSARIGHFTDTQYF; CDR3 DNA: TGCAGTGCTAGAATCGGACACTTCACAGATACGCAGTATTTT
D gene: TRBD1; clone size: NA; CDR3 length: 15; V gene: TRBV7-2; J gene: TRBJ1-1; CDR3 protein: CASSFQGTANAEAFF; CDR3 DNA: TGTGCCAGCAGCTTCCAGGGGACAGCCAACGCTGAAGCTTTCTTT
D gene: TRBD1; clone size: few; CDR3 length: 16; V gene: TRBV24-1; J gene: TRBJ1-5; CDR3 protein: CATSDDRGHSNQPQHF; CDR3 DNA: TGTGCCACCAGTGACGACAGGGGCCATAGCAATCAGCCCCAGCATTTT
D gene: NA; clone size: NA; CDR3 length: 15; V gene: TRBV4-3; J gene: TRBJ2-2; CDR3 protein: CASSQEGQGGGELFF; CDR3 DNA: TGCGCCAGCAGCCAAGAAGGGCAGGGTGGCGGGGAGCTGTTTTTT
D gene: NA; clone size: few; CDR3 length: 15; V gene: TRBV19; J gene: TRBJ2-1; CDR3 protein: CASSIFPSSYNEQFF; CDR3 DNA: TGTGCCAGTAGTATCTTCCCGAGCTCCTACAATGAGCAGTTCTTC
D gene: NA; clone size: many; CDR3 length: 13; V gene: TRBV29-1; J gene: TRBJ1-1; CDR3 protein: CSVERGMNTEAFF; CDR3 DNA: TGCAGCGTTGAGCGGGGCATGAACACTGAAGCTTTCTTT
D gene: TRBD2; clone size: few; CDR3 length: 24; V gene: TRBV6-2/TRBV6-3; J gene: TRBJ2-3; CDR3 protein: CASSYQGLAGVLRPRRTSPDTQYF; CDR3 DNA: TGTGCCAGCAGTTACCAAGGACTAGCGGGAGTCCTGAGACCACGCCGCACGTCCCCAGATACGCAGTATTTT
D gene: NA; clone size: few; CDR3 length: 16; V gene: TRBV7-9; J gene: TRBJ1-2; CDR3 protein: CASSLSTVRTWGGYTF; CDR3 DNA: TGTGCCAGCAGCCTATCTACGGTCCGGACCTGGGGCGGCTACACCTTC
D gene: TRBD2; clone size: NA; CDR3 length: 20; V gene: TRBV5-1; J gene: TRBJ2-1; CDR3 protein: CASSLERSRLAGHSYNEQFF; CDR3 DNA: TGCGCCAGCAGCCTGGAACGCTCTCGACTAGCGGGGCACTCCTACAATGAGCAGTTCTTC
D gene: TRBD1; clone size: NA; CDR3 length: 14; V gene: TRBV10-3; J gene: TRBJ2-2; CDR3 protein: CAIRDDRGTGELFF; CDR3 DNA: TGTGCCATCAGAGACGACAGGGGGACCGGGGAGCTGTTTTTT